The 19 T cell receptor beta chains below were found in one sample sequenced in a study of T cell responses to AZD1222 COVID-19 vaccine. Assay used: immunoSEQ multiplex PCR; TCRdb lists only in-frame clones, some missing. Here the sample spans about 110,000 clones, about 88% being singletons. The sequencing used peripheral blood, collected on day 0 of AZD1222 vaccination. These receptors originate from an adult in good health.

The chain uses TRBV28 and TRBJ1-3; D is unresolved. Germline assignment: CDR1 MDHEN and CDR2 SYDVKM. The CDR3 is 13 amino acids. Trimming removed 9 bases at V and 0 bases at J, with 9 bases between. This chain's CDR3 is CASTEYSGNTIYF. The CDR3 DNA is TGTGCCAGTACAGAGTACTCTGGAAACACCATATATTTT. Drawing the rest from reference TRBV28 and TRBJ1-3, the complete variable domain is DVKVTQSSRYLVKRTGEKVFLECVQDMDHENMFWYRQDPGLGLRLIYFSYDVKMKEKGDIPEGYSVSREKKERFSLILESASTNQTSMYLCASTEYSGNTIYFGEGSWLTVV.

The chain combines TRBV28 with TRBJ1-2, with 10 nucleotides matching TRBD1. The CDR3 extends over 15 amino acids. The trim removed 5 bases at V and 5 bases at J, leaving 8 bases unmatched. Per the germline V gene, CDR1 is MDHEN and CDR2 is SYDVKM. This chain's CDR3 is CASSPADRGAYGYTF. DNA for the CDR3: TGTGCCAGCAGTCCGGCGGACAGGGGGGCGTATGGCTACACCTTC.

The chain is built from TRBV28 and TRBJ2-1; 9 positions agree with TRBD2. The CDR3 spans 16 residues. Unmatched junction bases numbered 7, after V lost 3 bases and J lost 4 bases. In germline, CDR1 is MDHEN, CDR2 SYDVKM. CDR3 in amino acids: CASSFVTSGLYNEQFF. As DNA, the CDR3 is TGTGCCAGCAGTTTTGTGACTAGCGGACTGTACAATGAGCAGTTCTTC.

This chain connects TRBV30 to TRBJ1-4; D gene ambiguous. V lost 0 bases to trimming and J lost 7 bases, with 6 bases between them. The CDR3 has 12 amino acids. Germline loops: CDR1 GTSNPN, CDR2 SVGIG (reference sequence). In DNA, the CDR3 is TGTGCCTGGAGTGTAATCCCTGAAAAACTGTTTTTT. Translation gives CAWSVIPEKLFF.

The chain links TRBV6-5 to TRBJ1-1; 8 bases fit TRBD1. Germline CDR1 reads MNHEY; CDR2 reads SVGAGI. The V segment lost 4 bases and the J segment 4 bases; nucleotides outside the gene matches: 11. The CDR3 covers 16 residues. Here the CDR3 DNA reads TGTGCCAGCAGTTCTCCGGGCAGGGGGCGAGGCACTGAAGCTTTCTTT. This sequence encodes CASSSPGRGRGTEAFF.

V gene TRBV19 combines with J gene TRBJ2-1; 7 nucleotides agree with TRBD1. J lost 5 bases, V lost 6 bases, and 7 bases had no gene match. CDR1 LNHDA and CDR2 SQIVND come from the germline V gene (reference sequence). This CDR3 has 14 amino acids. CDR3 sequence reads: CASRNRDRHNEQFF. The CDR3 DNA reads as TGTGCCAGTAGGAACAGGGACAGACACAATGAGCAGTTCTTC.

This clone showed up just once. CDR3 nucleotides: TGTGCCAGTACCCGGGAACAGGGGGCAGGCACCGGGGAGCTGTTTTTT. This translates into CASTREQGAGTGELFF. The chain couples TRBV19 to TRBJ2-2; the match to TRBD1 covers 9 bases. This CDR3 comprises 16 residues. Trimming removed 7 bases from V and 4 bases from J; junction bases left unmatched: 10. The germline V gene has CDR1 LNHDA and CDR2 SQIVND (reference sequence).

The V gene is TRBV2, the J gene TRBJ1-5; 9 nucleotides align to TRBD1. Unmatched junction bases numbered 4, after V lost 5 bases and J lost 5 bases. Germline-derived CDR1 and CDR2 are SNHLY and FYNNEI. The CDR3 consists of 14 residues. The CDR3 loop is CASSKGQGHQPQHF. The CDR3, as DNA: TGTGCCAGCAGTAAGGGACAGGGCCATCAGCCCCAGCATTTT.

V and J are TRBV18 and TRBJ2-7; a weak D match, TRBD1 (5 bases). Trimming removed 2 bases from V and 5 bases from J, with 22 bases in between. From germline, CDR1 is KGHSH and CDR2 LQKENI. This CDR3 has 17 amino acids. The chain's CDR3 is CASSPAMASQGSNEQYF. The CDR3 region has the DNA TGTGCCAGCTCACCAGCTATGGCGTCCCAGGGATCCAACGAGCAGTACTTC.

The V call is TRBV12-3 or TRBV12-4, the J call TRBJ2-5; 7 bases fit TRBD2. The CDR3 has 13 amino acids. With 3 bases clipped from V and 4 bases from J, the junction kept 2 bases outside the gene matches. CDR3 nucleotide sequence: TGTGCCAGCAGTTTTCCGGGAGGAGAGACCCAGTACTTC. Its translation is CASSFPGGETQYF.

The chain uses TRBV9 and TRBJ1-6; the D gene is possibly TRBD1 (5 bases). V was shortened by 1 base and J by 8 bases, with 10 bases between the two germline ends. The germline gives CDR1 SGDLS, CDR2 YYNGEE. CDR3 length: 14 amino acids. Written as DNA, the CDR3 is TGTGCCAGCAGCGTATCCGGGGCGGATTCACCCCTCCACTTT. Protein sequence: CASSVSGADSPLHF.

In its sample, this clone was seen once. The chain employs TRBV3-1 (or the pseudogene TRBV3-2) and TRBJ2-3; D may match TRBD1 or TRBD2 (5 bases each). Germline values: CDR1 LGHDT, CDR2 YNNKEL (reference sequence). The CDR3 sequence is 14 residues long. Trimming took 4 bases from V and 5 from J, leaving 13 bases between them. Written as DNA, the CDR3 is TGTGCCAGCAGCCCAGGGACCGACCAAGATACGCAGTATTTT. Translating gives CASSPGTDQDTQYF.

V gene TRBV5-5 combines with J gene TRBJ2-7; 7 bases agree with TRBD1. The CDR3 is made up of 15 amino acids. The germline V gene encodes CDR1 SGHKS and CDR2 YYEKEE (reference sequence). V shed 4 bases, J shed 1 base, and the junction held 8 bases outside the gene matches. The CDR3 coding sequence is TGTGCCAGCAGCCCGGACAGGCTATTATCCTACGAGCAGTACTTC. This sequence encodes CASSPDRLLSYEQYF.

This clone was picked up a small number of times. This chain links TRBV9 with TRBJ2-1, with 9 bases that match TRBD2. This CDR3 is built from 16 residues. With 0 bases clipped from V and 7 bases from J, the junction kept 8 bases outside the gene matches. The germline gives CDR1 SGDLS, CDR2 YYNGEE. CDR3 sequence (DNA): TGTGCCAGCAGCGTAGGCTTGGCTAGCGGGAAGAATGAGCAGTTCTTC. It encodes CASSVGLASGKNEQFF.

The V call is TRBV6-1, the J call TRBJ1-2; a possible D gene is TRBD1 (6 bases). The CDR3 length is 13 residues. The V gene's germline CDR1 is MNHNS and CDR2 SASEGT. Between the trimmed V and J ends, which lost 1 base and 4 bases, there was a span of 7 bases. The CDR3 DNA follows: TGTGCCAGCAGTGAAGGGGGGCCCTATGGCTACACCTTC. Protein sequence: CASSEGGPYGYTF.

The chain has TRBV5-4 and TRBJ2-2; possibly TRBD1 for D (6 bases). Germline assignment: CDR1 SGHNT and CDR2 YYREEE (reference sequence). V lost 10 bases and J 2 bases, leaving 12 bases between the germline ends. The CDR3 consists of 13 residues. In nucleotides, the CDR3 is TGTGCCTGCTGGACAGTTAACACCGGGGAGCTGTTTTTT. Protein sequence: CACWTVNTGELFF.

A single count supports this clone. The rearrangement uses TRBV28 and TRBJ1-1, with TRBD1 as a possible D gene (5 bases). The CDR3 totals 14 residues. Germline V gene lookup returns CDR1 MDHEN and CDR2 SYDVKM. Trimming cost V 4 bases and J 5 bases, with 14 bases left between them. The CDR3 DNA follows: TGTGCCAGCAGTTGGGGAGGGGCGAGGACTGAAGCTTTCTTT. As protein: CASSWGGARTEAFF.

The CDR3 DNA sequence: TGTGCCAGCAGCTTAAAATTTCCTAGCGGGACTTCTAACGAGCAGTACTTC. Its protein is CASSLKFPSGTSNEQYF. The chain employs TRBV7-6 and TRBJ2-7; TRBD2 matches 9 bases. The germline CDR1 and CDR2 sequences are SGHVS and FNYEAQ. Losses at the gene ends were 2 bases for V and 5 bases for J; bases not matched to a gene: 13. The CDR3 length is 17 residues.

The gene calls are TRBV27 and TRBJ1-3; TRBD1 agrees at 7 bases. Germline values: CDR1 MNHEY, CDR2 SMNVEV (reference sequence). The length of the CDR3 is 16 residues. After removal of 3 bases from V and 2 bases from J, the junction contained 7 bases not matched to a gene. CDR3 region: CASSLVGQGAGNTIYF. The CDR3 DNA follows: TGTGCCAGCAGTTTGGTTGGCCAGGGGGCTGGAAACACCATATATTTT.